Given below is one T cell receptor (beta chain) in context. Antigen unknown. Profiled with immunoSEQ multiplex PCR; TCRdb holds only in-frame clones, not every one. Of hundreds of thousands of clones in the sample, approximately 92% were seen once. Naivety among CD8 cells was defined by CD45RO negativity and positive CCR7 selection, thereby excluding terminally differentiated effector memory CD45RA+ cells. This entry belongs to a study of shared clonotypes between healthy human individuals. Study at large: Donors had three CD4 naive, three CD4 memory, two CD8 naive and one CD8 memory plate apiece.

Overall study findings and caveats: The study's rarefaction showed incomplete sorted-subset sequencing despite large depth.

Sequenced input: naive CD8+ T cells sorted from blood. The receptor was isolated from a man between 25 and 39 years old in good health.

CDR3 protein: CVRSFGADTQYF. CDR3 bases: TGTGTCAGAAGCTTCGGGGCAGATACGCAGTATTTT. The rearrangement links TRBV7-5 to TRBJ2-3; the table's D gene call, TRBD2, was not cross checked with the DNA. TRBV7-5 is a documented pseudogene. The CDR3 contains 12 residues.